The rows below give T cell receptor beta chains drawn from one sample of a study of molecular identifiers for immune sequencing clone quantification. TCRdb processed the PCR reads anew with MiXCR; each CDR3 protein has one entry. This table has about 320,000 distinct CDR3 sequences, 24% appearing once. The sequencing input was naive CD8+ T cells from blood, with Jurkat cell RNA spiked in. Receptors were obtained from a human donor in good health. Some libraries in this study had Jurkat cell RNA spiked in. CDR3s include the opening cysteine and the closing phenylalanine or tryptophan. A D gene is named only where the DNA matches it firmly. Clone size appears in some rows only: once, few, many, or a class for an expanded clone.

TRBV20-1	.	TRBJ2-7	.	TGCAGTGCTAGAGGCGATAGCTACGAGCAGTACTTC	CSARGDSYEQYF
TRBV6-5	.	TRBJ2-3	.	TGTGCCAGCAGCCTGAAGCCCCGGCTGCCAGCAGGTACGCAGTATTTT	CASSLKPRLPAGTQYF
TRBV11-2	many	TRBJ2-5	TRBD1	TGTGCCAGCAGCTGGACAGGGGGACAAGAGACCCAGTACTTC	CASSWTGGQETQYF
TRBV13	many	TRBJ2-7	TRBD2	TGTGCCAGCAGCCCCAGCGGGAACGAGCAGTACTTC	CASSPSGNEQYF
TRBV4-3	many	TRBJ2-7	.	TGCGCCAGCAGCCTCGCTAAGGGAGCCTACGAGCAGTACTTC	CASSLAKGAYEQYF
TRBV24-1	many	TRBJ2-1	TRBD2	TGTGCCACCAGTGATTTGCTTGCGGGAGGGCCAGATGAGCAGTTCTTC	CATSDLLAGGPDEQFF
TRBV7-9	.	TRBJ1-3	.	TGTGCCAGCAGGAAAGGGGGGGTCCCTGGAAACACCATATATTTT	CASRKGGVPGNTIYF
TRBV12-3/TRBV12-4	.	TRBJ1-4	.	TGTGCCAGCAGTTTTGGAGGGGTTAGTGAAAAACTGTTTTTT	CASSFGGVSEKLFF
TRBV3-1	few	TRBJ2-3	.	TGTGCCAGCAGCCAAGAGGGGGGAAGCACAGATACGCAGTATTTT	CASSQEGGSTDTQYF
TRBV19	.	TRBJ2-2	.	TGTGCCAGTACCCTCCAGGTTTCCGGGGAGCTGTTTTTT	CASTLQVSGELFF
TRBV15	few	TRBJ1-1	.	TGTGCCACCAGCACCTCCCCCCAGGAATTAAGTGACGCTGAAGCTTTCTTT	CATSTSPQELSDAEAFF
TRBV9	few	TRBJ1-5	TRBD1	TGTGCCAGCAGCGAAGGGGCAGGGGGTCAGCCCCAGCATTTT	CASSEGAGGQPQHF
TRBV3-1	.	TRBJ2-3	.	TGTGCCAGCAGCCAAGTGGCTCTAGCGACCACAGATACGCAGTATTTT	CASSQVALATTDTQYF
TRBV12-3/TRBV12-4	few	TRBJ2-7	.	TGTGCCAGCAGTTACCGGACTCCATCCTACGAGCAGTACTTC	CASSYRTPSYEQYF
TRBV29-1	many	TRBJ1-1	.	TGCAGCGTTGATCTGTACACTGAAGCTTTCTTT	CSVDLYTEAFF
TRBV15	.	TRBJ2-2	.	TGTGCCACCAGCTCCAACTTGCCAGGGTCCTTAACGAGTACCGGGGAGCTGTTTTTT	CATSSNLPGSLTSTGELFF
TRBV12-3/TRBV12-4	many	TRBJ2-1	.	TGTGCCAGCAGCTCGGGACTGAACTCCTACAATGAGCAGTTCTTC	CASSSGLNSYNEQFF
TRBV2	many	TRBJ1-5	.	TGTGCCAGCAGTACGAGTTTTAGCAATCAGCCCCAGCATTTT	CASSTSFSNQPQHF
TRBV4-3	.	TRBJ2-2	TRBD1	TGCGCCAGCAGCCAAGATAGGAGGACAGGGATCACCGGGGAGCTGTTTTTT	CASSQDRRTGITGELFF
TRBV27	many	TRBJ1-3	.	TGTGCCAGCAGTTTAATGGCCTCTGGAAACACCATATATTTT	CASSLMASGNTIYF
TRBV19	.	TRBJ2-7	.	TGTGCCAGCGGACTAGGGGGTCGGTGCGAGCAGTGCTTC	CASGLGGRCEQCF
TRBV2	few	TRBJ2-3	.	TGTGCCAGCTTCGGGGGTGGAGATACGCAGTATTTT	CASFGGGDTQYF
TRBV5-6	many	TRBJ1-5	TRBD1	TGTGCCAGCAGCTTGGCGCCCGGGACAGAAGAGAATCAGCCCCAGCATTTT	CASSLAPGTEENQPQHF
TRBV7-6	.	TRBJ2-3	TRBD2	TGTGTCAGCAGCCACATCCAGCGGGAGTTTGTAGATACGCAGTATTTT	CVSSHIQREFVDTQYF
TRBV19	.	TRBJ2-3	.	TGTGCCAGTAGGTTACGACAGCTGGATACGCAGTATTTT	CASRLRQLDTQYF
TRBV6-2/TRBV6-3	many	TRBJ1-5	.	TGTGCCAGCAGCGCAGGGATCTCTCAGCCCCAGCATTTT	CASSAGISQPQHF
TRBV9	many	TRBJ2-3	.	TGTGCCAGCAGCGCCGGGGGAGACCCTTGTTTT	CASSAGGDPCF
TRBV11-2	.	TRBJ2-2	TRBD2	TGTGCCAGCCGGACCTTAGCGGGAGGGCCATGGACCGGGGAGCTGTTTTTT	CASRTLAGGPWTGELFF
TRBV7-9	.	TRBJ2-7	.	TGTGCCAGCAGCCATACCACGGGGCTCCGTACCTACGGGCAGTACTTC	CASSHTTGLRTYGQYF
TRBV28	.	TRBJ2-3	TRBD2	TGTGCCAGCAGCGGACTAGCTCTAACAGATACGCAGTATTTT	CASSGLALTDTQYF
TRBV12-3/TRBV12-4	.	TRBJ2-5	TRBD2	TGTGCCAGCAGTTGGACTAGCGGGAGCTCGCCGGAGACCCAGTACTTC	CASSWTSGSSPETQYF
TRBV7-9	few	TRBJ2-2	TRBD1	TGTGCCAGCAGCTCCAGACAGGGGGCGGGTACCGGGGAGCTGTTTTTT	CASSSRQGAGTGELFF
TRBV7-6	few	TRBJ1-6	.	TGTGCCAGCAGCTTAAGGGGTAATTATAATTCACCCCTCCACTTT	CASSLRGNYNSPLHF
TRBV20-1	.	TRBJ2-3	TRBD2	TGCAGTGCTACGGGCCCGGGACTAGCGGGGATGATCACAGATACGCAGTATTTT	CSATGPGLAGMITDTQYF
TRBV11-2	.	TRBJ2-1	TRBD2	TGTGCCAGCAGCCTAGAGTACAGCGGGGGGGCCTATGGGCAGTTCTTC	CASSLEYSGGAYGQFF
TRBV4-1	many	TRBJ2-1	.	TGCGCCAGCACCCAGGGCAATGAGCAGTTCTTC	CASTQGNEQFF
TRBV6-1	few	TRBJ1-2	.	TGTGCCAGCAGTCAGGACTTGACAGGCTCCGTCTTCTTTAACTATGGCTACACCTTC	CASSQDLTGSVFFNYGYTF
TRBV9	.	TRBJ2-7	.	TGTGCCAGCAGCGTAGCGGTGACGCAGAGCTCCTACGAGCAGTACTTC	CASSVAVTQSSYEQYF
TRBV3-1	few	TRBJ2-5	.	TGTGCCAGCAGCCAAGATTTGGCTAGCGTTCTCCAAGAGACCCAGTACTTC	CASSQDLASVLQETQYF
TRBV29-1	few	TRBJ2-3	.	TGCAGCGTTGAAGATCTAGGGGGGGGGAGCACAGATACGCAGTATTTT	CSVEDLGGGSTDTQYF
TRBV3-1	.	TRBJ2-1	.	TGTGCCAGCAGCCAAGAGGACAAGATCAATGAGCAGTTCTTC	CASSQEDKINEQFF
TRBV7-9	few	TRBJ2-7	.	TGTGCCAGCAGCCAGGCCCCTAGCAGGGCTCCCTACGAGCAGTACTTC	CASSQAPSRAPYEQYF
TRBV7-9	many	TRBJ1-5	.	TGTGCCAGCAGCCCTTGGGATAATCAGCCCCAGCATTTT	CASSPWDNQPQHF
TRBV27	few	TRBJ1-1	.	TGTGCCAGCAGTTCGGGGCTGAGGCTCGCTGAAGCTTTCTTT	CASSSGLRLAEAFF
TRBV6-6	many	TRBJ2-3	.	TGTGCCAGCAGTTACTCGTCCGACAGTGCAGATACGCAGTATTTT	CASSYSSDSADTQYF
TRBV29-1	few	TRBJ2-1	TRBD1	TGCAGCGCCGGGACAGCTTACAATGAGCAGTTCTTC	CSAGTAYNEQFF
TRBV7-3	.	TRBJ2-5	TRBD2	TGTGCCAGCAGCCCGGGTGGAGCGGGGTTACAAGAGCCCCAGTACTTC	CASSPGGAGLQEPQYF